What follows describes a single T cell receptor beta chain. Its cognate antigen has yet to be identified. Base qualities are not provided; no much larger clone lies one nucleotide away. The roughly 39 donors, aged about 6 to 95 years, were systemically healthy Caucasian individuals from Russia. Approximately 9.3 milliliters of peripheral blood were drawn from each donor into EDTA-treated Vacutainer tubes. Ficoll-Paque density-gradient centrifugation was used to isolate PBMCs, with at least 7 million per sample. Trizol reagent was used to extract total RNA from PBMCs, with at least 5.5 micrograms per sample. The percentages of naive CD45RAhigh/CD27high T cells were determined by flow cytometry on a PBMC aliquot from every donor. The entry originates in a study of blood T cells in healthy people across ages (dated by TCRdb to between 2014 and 2016). Concerning the study at large: In model experiments, template switching captured about one uniquely barcoded TCR beta cDNA molecule for every two T cells. The donors were split into four age groups: young (average about 15 years), middle-aged (39), aged (more than 55) and long-lived (over 80). Using the same blood draw, the study looked at two additional independent replicas of 1 million unique cDNA reads for two donors, one aged 18 to 29 and the other aged 80 or older. To avoid experimental bias, donors of different ages were randomly spread across the sequencing lanes. Age-related changes in TCR beta repertoire diversity were measured in the study by deep sequencing normalized with unique cDNA molecular identifiers. Results the study describes overall, beyond this receptor: Bulk unsorted PBMC profiling prevented conclusive comparison of naive and antigen-experienced compartments. Estimates of total diversity from one million sequenced T cells were regarded as lower bounds and underestimates. As age increased, observed TCR beta diversity per million T cells dropped in a roughly linear way, and a significant reduction was already evident by age 40. Observed TCR beta diversity correlated strongly with the percentage of naive T cells measured by flow cytometry. The CMV infection status of donors was not known, potentially confounding age-related changes in expanded clonotypes. Compared with the aged group, the long-lived group had more naive CD4+ T cells, fewer expanded clones and increased TCR diversity, a pattern suggesting age selection.

The library was generated by 5' RACE. Data came from an Illumina HiSeq 2500. The second PCR ran for about 7 to 11 cycles and used a J-beta primer mix along with a sample-barcoded 5' primer. Each TCR beta cDNA molecule received a unique molecular identifier from a template-switch 5' adaptor carrying 12 random nucleotides. Each sample yielded at least 3 million CDR3-containing paired-end reads. All of the RNA was converted into first-strand cDNA using the Mint cDNA synthesis kit, with a TRBC-specific oligonucleotide serving as the primer. Following uracil-DNA glycosylase treatment, all cDNA underwent a first 18-cycle PCR with the universal primers M1SS and BC2_uni_R. The authors' pipeline ran thus. For normalization, 1 million high-quality reads were randomly selected from each sample, with every read carrying a distinct molecular identifier. Reads with shared molecular identifiers were discarded instead of being binned into consensus sequences. MiTCR, with a Q25 quality threshold and the strictest error-elimination algorithm, was used for CDR3 identification, clonotype clustering and error correction. A nonparametric unseen species model using Euler transformation provided a lower-bound estimate of total TCR beta diversity. TCRdb handled the public reads itself, with Q25 trimming in fastp and clone calling in MiXCR, and kept productive beta chains. Every distinct CDR3 protein forms one entry, paired with its most common genes and DNA. The V and J calls shown here were made by TCRdb, not taken from the authors' results. The sample has hundreds of thousands of distinct CDR3 sequences on record, 58% of them singletons. The ten largest account for roughly 34% of the sample.

The CDR1 and CDR2 encoded by the germline V gene are SGHAT and FQNNGV. The V end loses 5 bases and the J end loses 13 bases, and a stretch of 18 bases separates them. The CDR3 starts with the cysteine, ends with the phenylalanine, and has 14 residues. Just CDR3 DNA is preserved here, 42 bases in frame from base 1. The rearrangement combines TRBV11-2 with TRBJ1-6, with an unclear D gene assignment. The sequenced material came from blood. The clonotype originates from a man aged 60 to 75 in good health. The DNA sequence reads TGTGCCAGCAGCGTAGTGGACCGAGGATCTCCCCTCCACTTT. This sequence encodes CASSVVDRGSPLHF.